One and the same sample provided the 3 T cell receptor beta chains below, sequenced in a study of blood T cell repertoires in COVID-19. Repertoires were generated with immunoSEQ multiplex PCR, while TCRdb's copy carries only in-frame clones and drops some. This sample has 90,000 to 110,000 clones, with approximately 81% found just once. Sequencing was done on a sample of peripheral blood. These receptors were obtained from a man aged 80 or over with acute or convalescent COVID-19.

This clone showed up just a few times. The chain couples TRBV5-6 to TRBJ2-7; 7 bases are shared with TRBD2. CDR1 and CDR2 (germline): SGHDT, YYEEEE. V shed 5 bases, J shed 0 bases, and the junction held 17 bases outside the gene matches. The CDR3 loop spans 18 amino acids. The CDR3 here is CASRPFLVAGAFSYEQYF. For the CDR3, the DNA is TGTGCCAGCAGGCCCTTTTTGGTGGCGGGAGCCTTCTCCTACGAGCAGTACTTC.

The chain recombines TRBV9 with TRBJ2-7, with TRBD1 identical over 7 bases. CDR1 SGDLS and CDR2 YYNGEE come from the germline V gene. The ends lost 0 bases at V and 3 bases at J; junction bases unmatched: 3. This CDR3 is built from 14 residues. CDR3 amino acids: CASSVVGDSYEQYF. The CDR3 DNA is TGTGCCAGCAGCGTAGTGGGGGACAGCTACGAGCAGTACTTC.

A few counts support this clone. This chain's CDR3 is CSVARGLSTEAFF. CDR3 DNA: TGCAGCGTTGCCAGGGGTCTATCCACTGAAGCTTTCTTT. The chain is built from TRBV29-1 and TRBJ1-1, with a possible D match to TRBD1 (6 bases). The CDR3 is 13 amino acids. Germline CDR1 is SQVTM and CDR2 is ANQGSEA. Trimming stripped 4 bases from V and 4 bases from J, with 13 bases between.